One sample yielded the 19 T cell receptor beta chains listed below, sequenced in a study of T cells in Graves' hyperthyroidism and ophthalmopathy. Amplification yielded TCR beta CDR3 regions, with RNA transcripts as the source. The TCR CDR3 first-round RT-PCR relied on the HTBI primer set. TCRdb recomputed calls from the multiplex PCR reads with MiXCR, one row per CDR3 protein. The data contain 300,000 to 500,000 distinct CDR3 sequences, 11% to 15% of them seen just once; the ten biggest clones take up 25% to 30%. The sequenced sample consisted of blood. The receptor set was obtained from a man aged 45-65 years with Graves' ophthalmopathy.

There are many counts of this clonotype. The genes are TRBV20-1 and TRBJ1-2, with D hard to call. Germline V gene sequence: CDR1 DFQATT, CDR2 SNEGSKA (reference sequence). The CDR3 consists of 12 residues. V lost 5 bases and J lost 3, with 10 bases in between. CDR3 in amino acids: CSALGDHYGYTF. CDR3 DNA: TGCAGTGCTTTGGGAGACCACTATGGCTACACCTTC.

This clonotype was detected many times. The CDR3 bases are TGCAGCGTTGAGGGGGCGCGTCTTGAGACCCAGTACTTC. It yields the protein CSVEGARLETQYF. The chain joins TRBV29-1 to TRBJ2-5; D is perhaps TRBD1 (6 bases). There are 13 residues in the CDR3. The germline V gene encodes CDR1 SQVTM and CDR2 ANQGSEA. The V end was cut by 3 bases, the J end by 5 bases, with 13 bases between. Together with reference TRBV29-1 and TRBJ2-5, the CDR3 gives the full variable domain: SAVISQKPSRDICQRGTSLTIQCQVDSQVTMMFWYRQQPGQSLTLIATANQGSEATYESGFVIDKFPISRPNLTFSTLTVSNMSPEDSSIYLCSVEGARLETQYFGPGTRLLVL.

This clonotype has ten or more counts. J is TRBJ2-3 and V is TRBV11-2; 7 bases align to TRBD1. The length of the CDR3 is 17 residues. The germline V gene encodes CDR1 SGHAT and CDR2 FQNNGV. V dropped 1 base and J dropped 0; count of bases not matched to a gene: 7. CDR3 sequence: CASSLGEWGQSTDTQYF. In DNA, the CDR3 is TGTGCCAGCAGCTTAGGGGAGTGGGGACAGAGCACAGATACGCAGTATTTT.

This clonotype was seen ten or more times. V is TRBV12-3 or TRBV12-4 and J is TRBJ2-1, with D uncertain. The V end lost 3 bases, the J end lost 2 bases, and 14 bases lay between the germline ends. The CDR3 spans 16 residues. This CDR3 is CASSLVSSRPYNEQFF. In DNA, the CDR3 is TGTGCCAGCAGTTTGGTCAGCAGCCGACCCTACAATGAGCAGTTCTTC.

The rearrangement links TRBV10-3 to TRBJ2-3, with 8 bases matching TRBD2. Germline CDR1 reads ENHRY; CDR2 reads SYGVKD. V lost 6 bases, J lost 0 bases, and 5 bases stayed unmatched. The CDR3 runs to 15 residues. For the CDR3, the DNA is TGTGCCATCAGCGGACTAGCAGTTAGCACAGATACGCAGTATTTT. Encoded protein: CAISGLAVSTDTQYF.

In its sample, this clonotype was seen a few times. The rearrangement links TRBV6-5 to TRBJ1-4; D is possibly TRBD1 (6 bases). V was clipped by 0 bases and J by 0 bases, with 11 bases between them. This CDR3 has 17 amino acids. Germline-derived CDR1 and CDR2 are MNHEY and SVGAGI. CDR3 sequence reads: CASSYSQGIATNEKLFF. CDR3 in DNA: TGTGCCAGCAGTTACTCACAGGGTATTGCAACTAATGAAAAACTGTTTTTT.

Ten or more counts support this clonotype. The chain recombines TRBV20-1 with TRBJ2-7, with 7 positions matching TRBD2. The germline CDR1 and CDR2 sequences are DFQATT and SNEGSKA (reference sequence). CDR3 length equals 14 residues. Trimming removed 2 bases from V and 4 bases from J; junction bases left unmatched: 8. This chain's CDR3 is CSARLFGGSYEQYF. The CDR3 bases are TGCAGTGCTAGATTATTTGGCGGGAGTTACGAGCAGTACTTC.

V is TRBV9 and J is TRBJ2-3; D is unclear. The V and J ends lost 2 bases and 2 bases respectively, with 12 bases between them. The CDR3 is 15 amino acids. The germline V gene has CDR1 SGDLS and CDR2 YYNGEE. The CDR3 protein is CASSVPSSFTDTQYF. The CDR3 region has the DNA TGTGCCAGCAGCGTCCCGTCGAGTTTCACAGATACGCAGTATTTT.

This clonotype was seen more than once but under ten times. V and J are TRBV2 and TRBJ1-2, with D perhaps matching TRBD1 (5 bases). Trimming shortened V by 0 bases and J by 1 base, and 12 bases separated the two germline ends. This CDR3 comprises 16 residues. The germline gives CDR1 SNHLY, CDR2 FYNNEI. CDR3 DNA sequence: TGTGCCAGCAGTGAAGCGCTCGCGGGGGTTAACTATGGCTACACCTTC. Translation: CASSEALAGVNYGYTF.

This clonotype was detected ten times or more. This chain links TRBV27 with TRBJ2-1; TRBD2 matches 14 bases. Losses at the gene ends were 6 bases for V and 4 bases for J; bases not matched to a gene: 14. The germline V gene encodes CDR1 MNHEY and CDR2 SMNVEV (reference sequence). This CDR3 is 19 amino acids long. For the CDR3, the DNA is TGTGCCAGCAGACCTGCTGGACTAGCGGGAGGACGACATTACAATGAGCAGTTCTTC. It is translated as CASRPAGLAGGRHYNEQFF.

This clonotype was seen many times. J is TRBJ2-2 and V is TRBV7-3; D tentatively reads TRBD1 or TRBD2 (5 bases each). Per germline, CDR1 SGHTA and CDR2 FQGTGA. The CDR3 has 14 amino acids. The ends were cut back, 3 bases at V and 4 bases at J, with 9 bases in the middle. CDR3: CASSFVGATGELFF. The CDR3 DNA follows: TGTGCCAGCAGCTTCGTCGGGGCCACCGGGGAGCTGTTTTTT. Variable domain in full (rest from reference TRBV7-3 and TRBJ2-2): GAGVSQTPSNKVTEKGKYVELRCDPISGHTALYWYRQSLGQGPEFLIYFQGTGAADDSGLPNDRFFAVRPEGSVSTLKIQRTERGDSAVYLCASSFVGATGELFFGEGSRLTVL.

The chain links TRBV24-1 to TRBJ2-1; D is perhaps TRBD1 (6 bases). The CDR3 extends over 13 amino acids. With 5 bases removed from V and 7 bases from J, the gap between germline ends came to 11 bases. The germline V gene encodes CDR1 KGHDR and CDR2 SFDVKD. The CDR3 loop is CATSAQGQNEQFF. The CDR3, as DNA: TGTGCCACCAGTGCCCAAGGACAGAATGAGCAGTTCTTC.

This clonotype was detected only a few times. This chain links TRBV5-1 with TRBJ2-1, with 14 bases that match TRBD2. The CDR3 covers 15 residues. The germline V gene encodes CDR1 SGHRS and CDR2 YFSETQ. J was trimmed by 6 bases and V by 3 bases; bases with no gene match: 2. The CDR3 here is CASSSGLAGANEQFF. In DNA form, the CDR3 reads TGCGCCAGCAGCTCGGGACTAGCGGGGGCCAATGAGCAGTTCTTC.

Many counts were recorded for this clonotype. The chain joins TRBV12-3 or TRBV12-4 to TRBJ2-6; D may be TRBD1 (6 bases). This CDR3 comprises 13 residues. CDR3 in amino acids: CATQGSGANVLTF. CDR3 coding DNA: TGTGCGACACAGGGATCTGGGGCCAACGTCCTGACTTTC.

In its sample, this clonotype was seen many times. The chain links TRBV5-1 to TRBJ1-4, with D tentatively TRBD1 (6 bases). The germline V gene encodes CDR1 SGHRS and CDR2 YFSETQ. The CDR3 loop spans 16 amino acids. V dropped 6 bases and J dropped 0 bases, with 15 bases sitting between them. CDR3 sequence (DNA): TGCGCCAGCACCGGGGGCGATCTGGCAACTAATGAAAAACTGTTTTTT. This translates into CASTGGDLATNEKLFF.

This clonotype was picked up many times. The chain couples TRBV20-1 to TRBJ1-1; a possible D gene is TRBD1 (5 bases). The CDR3 runs to 12 residues. The germline V gene encodes CDR1 DFQATT and CDR2 SNEGSKA (reference sequence). Trimming cost V 6 bases and J 9 bases, with 17 bases left between them. The CDR3 sequence is CSAHTTDTKAFF. DNA for the CDR3: TGCAGTGCCCATACGACGGACACGAAAGCTTTCTTT.

This clonotype has more than one count but fewer than ten. The chain carries TRBV18 and TRBJ1-2; D uncertain. Trimming shortened V by 5 bases and J by 3 bases, and 4 bases separated the two germline ends. Germline CDR1 KGHSH, CDR2 LQKENI. This CDR3 has 11 residues. Here the CDR3 reads CASSDYYGYTF. In DNA, the CDR3 is TGTGCCAGCTCAGATTACTATGGCTACACCTTC.

The chain couples TRBV7-9 to TRBJ2-2; TRBD2 is a possible D gene (6 bases). V gave up 5 bases and J gave up 2 bases, with 15 bases separating them. The length of the CDR3 is 16 residues. The germline V gene has CDR1 SEHNR and CDR2 FQNEAQ (reference sequence). The CDR3 sequence is CASSPRGAANTGELFF. CDR3 bases: TGTGCCAGCAGCCCGCGGGGTGCAGCCAACACCGGGGAGCTGTTTTTT. Drawing the rest from reference TRBV7-9 and TRBJ2-2, the complete variable domain is DTGVSQNPRHKITKRGQNVTFRCDPISEHNRLYWYRQTLGQGPEFLTYFQNEAQLEKSRLLSDRFSAERPKGSFSTLEIQRTEQGDSAMYLCASSPRGAANTGELFFGEGSRLTVL.

This clonotype was observed at least ten times. V gene TRBV7-8 combines with J gene TRBJ1-2; TRBD1 agrees at 9 bases. The germline V gene has CDR1 SGHVS and CDR2 FQNEAQ. This CDR3 comprises 13 residues. V lost 4 bases to trimming and J lost 9 bases; unmatched junction nucleotides: 6. The CDR3 sequence is CASSSGTGTSYTF. The DNA for the CDR3 is TGTGCCAGCAGCTCCGGGACAGGGACTAGCTACACCTTC. Full variable domain (rest looked up from reference TRBV7-8 and TRBJ1-2): GAGVSQSPRYKVAKRGQDVALRCDPISGHVSLFWYQQALGQGPEFLTYFQNEAQLDKSGLPSDRFFAERPEGSVSTLKIQRTQQEDSAVYLCASSSGTGTSYTFGSGTRLTVV.